These T cell receptor beta chains were read from a single sample in a study of blood T cell repertoires in COVID-19. Libraries were prepared by immunoSEQ multiplex PCR; TCRdb keeps only in-frame clonotypes and omits some of them. In the table there are 150,000 to 170,000 clones, 75% to 85% of which are singletons. Sample: peripheral blood. The receptors stem from a woman aged 60 to 75 with COVID-19, enrolled during active disease. The CDR3 runs from the conserved cysteine through the conserved F or W. The order of the fields is clone size, J gene, V gene, D gene, CDR3 protein. The D gene is left open where the match is weak. Size tells how often a clone was seen (once, few, many) or the class of an expanded clone, and some rows leave it out.

abundance: .
j_gene: TRBJ2-3
v_gene: TRBV10-2
d_gene: TRBD2
CDR3aa: CASRLAGQADTQYF

abundance: .
j_gene: TRBJ1-2
v_gene: TRBV5-1
d_gene: TRBD1
CDR3aa: CASSLDRAMEGYTF

abundance: .
j_gene: TRBJ1-2
v_gene: TRBV14
d_gene: .
CDR3aa: CASSQDLTASAGYTF

abundance: .
j_gene: TRBJ1-6
v_gene: TRBV5-1
d_gene: .
CDR3aa: CASSLAGVDNSPLHF

abundance: .
j_gene: TRBJ1-1
v_gene: TRBV7-9
d_gene: .
CDR3aa: CASSLTPNTEAFF

abundance: .
j_gene: TRBJ1-1
v_gene: TRBV12-5
d_gene: .
CDR3aa: CASGLGREAFF

abundance: .
j_gene: TRBJ1-3
v_gene: TRBV25-1
d_gene: .
CDR3aa: CASSEAGGNTIYF

abundance: .
j_gene: TRBJ1-2
v_gene: TRBV29-1
d_gene: .
CDR3aa: CSSSPTGGNYGYTF

abundance: .
j_gene: TRBJ2-3
v_gene: TRBV5-4
d_gene: .
CDR3aa: CASSFSGSDTQYF

abundance: .
j_gene: TRBJ1-2
v_gene: TRBV3-1/TRBV3-2
d_gene: .
CDR3aa: CASSQELNRFYGYTF

abundance: few
j_gene: TRBJ2-7
v_gene: TRBV5-1
d_gene: TRBD2
CDR3aa: CASSYSSGTSRYYEQYF

abundance: once
j_gene: TRBJ1-1
v_gene: TRBV18
d_gene: .
CDR3aa: CASSPLNPGSNTEAFF

abundance: .
j_gene: TRBJ2-1
v_gene: TRBV5-1
d_gene: .
CDR3aa: CASSLEQQYNEQFF

abundance: .
j_gene: TRBJ2-3
v_gene: TRBV2
d_gene: .
CDR3aa: CASSTQGSGTDTQYF

abundance: .
j_gene: TRBJ2-3
v_gene: TRBV3-1/TRBV3-2
d_gene: .
CDR3aa: CASSTLTGVPDTQYF

abundance: few
j_gene: TRBJ1-1
v_gene: TRBV19
d_gene: .
CDR3aa: CASSGQGLNTEAFF

abundance: .
j_gene: TRBJ1-1
v_gene: TRBV6-5
d_gene: .
CDR3aa: CASSLEGSTEAFF

abundance: .
j_gene: TRBJ1-1
v_gene: TRBV24-1
d_gene: .
CDR3aa: CATSDSLGGVTEAFF

abundance: .
j_gene: TRBJ1-3
v_gene: TRBV27
d_gene: .
CDR3aa: CASSLSGGLGNTIYF

abundance: .
j_gene: TRBJ1-2
v_gene: TRBV18
d_gene: .
CDR3aa: CASSPRLAGLNGYTF

abundance: .
j_gene: TRBJ1-2
v_gene: TRBV27
d_gene: TRBD1
CDR3aa: CASSRQGQAVYGYTF

abundance: .
j_gene: TRBJ1-2
v_gene: TRBV6-2/TRBV6-3
d_gene: .
CDR3aa: CASSHQSGGRSGYTF

abundance: many
j_gene: TRBJ2-2
v_gene: TRBV4-1
d_gene: TRBD2
CDR3aa: CASSQVGLAENTGELFF

abundance: .
j_gene: TRBJ1-1
v_gene: TRBV25-1
d_gene: .
CDR3aa: CASRPGAAEAFF

abundance: .
j_gene: TRBJ2-1
v_gene: TRBV18
d_gene: TRBD1
CDR3aa: CASSPYGTGVNEQFF

abundance: .
j_gene: TRBJ1-1
v_gene: TRBV19
d_gene: .
CDR3aa: CASSYLGPAAFF

abundance: .
j_gene: TRBJ1-6
v_gene: TRBV9
d_gene: .
CDR3aa: CASSVGGQTYSPLHF

abundance: .
j_gene: TRBJ1-1
v_gene: TRBV11-1
d_gene: TRBD1
CDR3aa: CASSRGQGFEAFF

abundance: .
j_gene: TRBJ1-6
v_gene: TRBV25-1
d_gene: TRBD1
CDR3aa: CASTKAADRAQSPLHF

abundance: .
j_gene: TRBJ1-5
v_gene: TRBV7-9
d_gene: .
CDR3aa: CASSLGGGFNQPQHF

abundance: once
j_gene: TRBJ2-3
v_gene: TRBV7-3
d_gene: TRBD2
CDR3aa: CASSLRGGRGTDTQYF

abundance: .
j_gene: TRBJ2-1
v_gene: TRBV6-4
d_gene: TRBD2
CDR3aa: CASRPLAGGPQSSYNEQFF

abundance: few
j_gene: TRBJ2-5
v_gene: TRBV18
d_gene: TRBD2
CDR3aa: CASSPTLTSGGQETQYF

abundance: .
j_gene: TRBJ2-7
v_gene: TRBV15
d_gene: TRBD2
CDR3aa: CATSRALSGTSGRSTYREQYF

abundance: .
j_gene: TRBJ1-3
v_gene: TRBV19
d_gene: .
CDR3aa: CASSTISGNTIYF

abundance: .
j_gene: TRBJ2-5
v_gene: TRBV5-1
d_gene: .
CDR3aa: CASSPGIIQETQYF

abundance: .
j_gene: TRBJ2-7
v_gene: TRBV29-1
d_gene: .
CDR3aa: CSVLTPGTSYEQYF

abundance: .
j_gene: TRBJ2-2
v_gene: TRBV6-6
d_gene: TRBD1
CDR3aa: CASSYSRQGANGELFF

abundance: .
j_gene: TRBJ2-1
v_gene: TRBV30
d_gene: TRBD1
CDR3aa: CAWSGERDSNEQFF

abundance: .
j_gene: TRBJ2-2
v_gene: TRBV7-3
d_gene: .
CDR3aa: CASSPRSGLSLSGELFF

abundance: .
j_gene: TRBJ2-2
v_gene: TRBV2
d_gene: TRBD1
CDR3aa: CASKTRTGSSGELFF

abundance: few
j_gene: TRBJ1-2
v_gene: TRBV6-6
d_gene: .
CDR3aa: CASIDGAGVGGYTF

abundance: few
j_gene: TRBJ1-1
v_gene: TRBV29-1
d_gene: TRBD1
CDR3aa: CSIRDSGTEAFF

abundance: once
j_gene: TRBJ2-1
v_gene: TRBV9
d_gene: TRBD2
CDR3aa: CASSPIAGFYNEQFF

abundance: .
j_gene: TRBJ1-3
v_gene: TRBV6-5
d_gene: TRBD1
CDR3aa: CASKKSGGSGNTIYF

abundance: .
j_gene: TRBJ2-7
v_gene: TRBV7-9
d_gene: TRBD2
CDR3aa: CASSLGGGSFYEQYF

abundance: .
j_gene: TRBJ1-1
v_gene: TRBV5-1
d_gene: .
CDR3aa: CASSLDGRGPTEAFF

abundance: .
j_gene: TRBJ1-2
v_gene: TRBV27
d_gene: .
CDR3aa: CASSWTSGNYGYTF

abundance: once
j_gene: TRBJ1-1
v_gene: TRBV7-9
d_gene: .
CDR3aa: CASSHMQGKGEAFF

abundance: .
j_gene: TRBJ1-5
v_gene: TRBV11-2
d_gene: TRBD1
CDR3aa: CASSRGQGYNQPQHF

abundance: few
j_gene: TRBJ1-1
v_gene: TRBV6-5
d_gene: TRBD1
CDR3aa: CASNIPTGGTEAFF

abundance: .
j_gene: TRBJ1-4
v_gene: TRBV7-6
d_gene: TRBD1
CDR3aa: CASSLNRGIGEKLFF

abundance: .
j_gene: TRBJ1-3
v_gene: TRBV18
d_gene: .
CDR3aa: CASSQTGFGNTIYF

abundance: once
j_gene: TRBJ1-2
v_gene: TRBV30
d_gene: TRBD1
CDR3aa: CAWSQDRVESEYTF

abundance: .
j_gene: TRBJ2-3
v_gene: TRBV5-5
d_gene: .
CDR3aa: CASSAGFSTDTQYF

abundance: .
j_gene: TRBJ1-1
v_gene: TRBV5-1
d_gene: .
CDR3aa: CASTFAPQGNTEAFF